One and the same sample provided the 10 T cell receptor beta chains below, sequenced in a study of blood T cell repertoires in COVID-19. Sequencing used immunoSEQ multiplex PCR; TCRdb keeps in-frame clones, though not all of them. The sample lists roughly 190,000 clones, approximately 84% occurring once. Specimen: PBMCs or T cells enriched from blood (not recorded which). The source of these receptors is a woman aged 25 to 39 who had recovered from COVID-19.

This chain connects TRBV28 to TRBJ1-2; no firm D call. From germline, CDR1 is MDHEN and CDR2 SYDVKM. V lost 5 bases, J lost 5 bases, and 3 bases lay in between. This CDR3 has 10 amino acids. CDR3 DNA sequence: TGTGCCAGCAGTCTTTATGGCTACACCTTC. Encoded protein: CASSLYGYTF.

The rearrangement joins TRBV14 to TRBJ1-1; D is possibly TRBD1 (5 bases). This CDR3 has 16 amino acids. Germline V gene sequence: CDR1 SGHDN, CDR2 FVKESK. Trimming shortened V by 2 bases and J by 3 bases, and 16 bases separated the two germline ends. This CDR3 is CASSQLPGLADTEAFF. Here the CDR3 DNA reads TGTGCCAGCAGCCAACTTCCAGGGCTAGCGGACACTGAAGCTTTCTTT.

The rearrangement joins TRBV11-1 to TRBJ1-1, with a weak D call TRBD1 (6 bases). Trimming took 6 bases from V and 0 from J, leaving 11 bases between them. The germline gives CDR1 SGHAT, CDR2 FQDESV (reference sequence). The CDR3 runs 14 residues. For the CDR3, the DNA is TGTGCCAGCAGACAGGGATCCATGAACACTGAAGCTTTCTTT. It translates to CASRQGSMNTEAFF. Looking up the rest from reference TRBV11-1 and TRBJ1-1 gives the full variable domain: EAEVAQSPRYKITEKSQAVAFWCDPISGHATLYWYRQILGQGPELLVQFQDESVVDDSQLPKDRFSAERLKGVDSTLKIQPAELGDSAMYLCASRQGSMNTEAFFGQGTRLTVV.

To note about this clone: Other DNA sequences in the same sample also yield this CDR3. CDR3 in amino acids: CASSLGAGGFNEQFF. The CDR3 coding sequence is TGTGCCAGCAGCTTAGGGGCGGGGGGCTTCAATGAGCAGTTCTTC. The gene calls are TRBV7-9 and TRBJ2-1, with 8 positions matching TRBD2. The CDR3 runs to 15 residues. Per germline, CDR1 SEHNR and CDR2 FQNEAQ (reference sequence). With V trimmed by 1 base and J by 6 bases, 5 bases remained unmatched.

The chain links TRBV7-2 to TRBJ2-7; 10 bases match TRBD2. V dropped 2 bases and J dropped 5; count of bases not matched to a gene: 9. The V gene's germline CDR1 is SGHTA and CDR2 FQGNSA. The CDR3 runs to 16 residues. CDR3 sequence (DNA): TGTGCCAGCAGCTTAACCCCAGCGGGGGGGCCGAACGAGCAGTACGTC. Translating it yields CASSLTPAGGPNEQYV.

The chain has TRBV23-1 and TRBJ2-1; TRBD1 agrees at 10 bases. TRBV23-1 qualifies as an ORF whose function is uncertain. The CDR3 has 18 residues. J lost 0 bases, V lost 4 bases, and 9 bases had no gene match. In DNA, the CDR3 is TGCGCCAGCAGTCTCCGCCGGGACAGGGGCCGCTCCTACAATGAGCAGTTCTTC. As protein: CASSLRRDRGRSYNEQFF.

The chain uses TRBV7-9 and TRBJ2-3; 7 nucleotides match TRBD2. Germline CDR1 is SEHNR and CDR2 is FQNEAQ (reference sequence). With V trimmed by 6 bases and J by 2 bases, 5 bases remained unmatched. The CDR3 has 14 amino acids. CDR3 sequence: CASSRAGNTDTQYF. Here the CDR3 DNA reads TGTGCCAGCAGTCGAGCGGGGAACACAGATACGCAGTATTTT.

The CDR3 DNA sequence: TGTGCCAGCACGCCGACCGGGACCTACGAGCAGTACTTC. Its translation: CASTPTGTYEQYF. The chain has TRBV5-4 and TRBJ2-7; weak D call: TRBD2 (5 bases). V shed 6 bases and J shed 2 bases, with 12 bases lying between them. The CDR3 extends over 13 amino acids. Germline CDR1 reads SGHNT; CDR2 reads YYREEE (reference sequence).

This rearrangement joins TRBV19 to TRBJ2-7, with 11 bases lining up with TRBD2. The ends lost 4 bases at V and 4 bases at J; junction bases unmatched: 6. CDR1 is LNHDA and CDR2 is SQIVND in the germline V gene (reference sequence). This CDR3 spans 15 amino acids. This CDR3 reads CASSTTSGRRYEQYF. The CDR3 DNA reads TGTGCCAGTAGTACAACTAGCGGGAGAAGGTACGAGCAGTACTTC.

With respect to this clone: This sample includes further DNA sequences coding for the same CDR3. The chain has TRBV2 and TRBJ2-7; no definite D call. Germline V gene sequence: CDR1 SNHLY, CDR2 FYNNEI. V was cut by 4 bases and J by 4 bases, with 8 bases left in between. This CDR3 spans 12 amino acids. The CDR3 reads CASSGQSYEQYF. In nucleotides, the CDR3 is TGTGCCAGCAGTGGCCAGTCGTACGAGCAGTACTTC.